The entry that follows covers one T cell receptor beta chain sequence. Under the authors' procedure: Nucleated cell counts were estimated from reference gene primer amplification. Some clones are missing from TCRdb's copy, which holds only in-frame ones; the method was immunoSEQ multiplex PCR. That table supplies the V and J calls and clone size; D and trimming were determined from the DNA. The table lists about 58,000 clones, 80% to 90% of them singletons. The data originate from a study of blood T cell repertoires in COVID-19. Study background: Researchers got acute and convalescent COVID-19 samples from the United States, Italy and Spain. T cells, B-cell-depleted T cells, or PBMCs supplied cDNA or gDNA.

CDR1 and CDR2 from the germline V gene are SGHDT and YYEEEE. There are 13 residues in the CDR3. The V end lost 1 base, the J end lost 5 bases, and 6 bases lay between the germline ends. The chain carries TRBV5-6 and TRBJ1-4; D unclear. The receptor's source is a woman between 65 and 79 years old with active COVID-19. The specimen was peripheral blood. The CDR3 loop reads CASSLFTNEKLFF. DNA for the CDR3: TGTGCCAGCAGCTTGTTTACAAATGAAAAACTGTTTTTT. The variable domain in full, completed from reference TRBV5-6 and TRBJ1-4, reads DAGVTQSPTHLIKTRGQQVTLRCSPKSGHDTVSWYQQALGQGPQFIFQYYEEEERQRGNFPDRFSGHQFPNYSSELNVNALLLGDSALYLCASSLFTNEKLFFGSGTQLSVL.